The T cell receptor beta chain described here comes from a study of T cells after yellow fever vaccination. TCRdb processed the 5' RACE reads anew with MiXCR; each CDR3 protein has one entry. The sample records around 500,000 distinct CDR3 sequences, roughly a fifth being singletons. The CDR3 spans 14 residues. CDR1 SGHRS and CDR2 YFSETQ come from the germline V gene. The V gene lost 0 bases and the J gene lost 4 bases, with 9 bases spanning the gap. This rearrangement joins TRBV5-1 to TRBJ2-3; a weak D match, TRBD2 (5 bases). This TCR came from a man aged 18 to 29 who received the YFV17D yellow fever vaccine. Sequenced here: PBMCs, sampled approximately 20 days after the first yellow fever vaccination. The CDR3 loop is CASSLVTGSDTQYF. In nucleotides, the CDR3 is TGCGCCAGCAGCTTGGTGACGGGATCAGATACGCAGTATTTT.